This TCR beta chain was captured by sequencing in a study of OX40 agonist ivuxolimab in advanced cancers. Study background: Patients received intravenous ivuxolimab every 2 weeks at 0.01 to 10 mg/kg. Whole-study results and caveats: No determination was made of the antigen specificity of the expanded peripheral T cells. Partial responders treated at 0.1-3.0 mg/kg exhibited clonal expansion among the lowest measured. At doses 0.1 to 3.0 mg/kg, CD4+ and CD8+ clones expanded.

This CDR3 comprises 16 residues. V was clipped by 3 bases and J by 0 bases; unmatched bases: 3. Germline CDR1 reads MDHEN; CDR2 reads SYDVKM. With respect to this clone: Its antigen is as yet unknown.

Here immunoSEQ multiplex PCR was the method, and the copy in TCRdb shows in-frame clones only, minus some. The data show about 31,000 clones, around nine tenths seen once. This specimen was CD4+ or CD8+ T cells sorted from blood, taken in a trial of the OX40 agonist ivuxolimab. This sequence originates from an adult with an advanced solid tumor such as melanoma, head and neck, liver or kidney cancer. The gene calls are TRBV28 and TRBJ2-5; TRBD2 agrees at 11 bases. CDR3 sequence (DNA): TGTGCCAGCAGTTTCCTAGCGGGGGGCAACCAAGAGACCCAGTACTTC. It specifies CASSFLAGGNQETQYF.